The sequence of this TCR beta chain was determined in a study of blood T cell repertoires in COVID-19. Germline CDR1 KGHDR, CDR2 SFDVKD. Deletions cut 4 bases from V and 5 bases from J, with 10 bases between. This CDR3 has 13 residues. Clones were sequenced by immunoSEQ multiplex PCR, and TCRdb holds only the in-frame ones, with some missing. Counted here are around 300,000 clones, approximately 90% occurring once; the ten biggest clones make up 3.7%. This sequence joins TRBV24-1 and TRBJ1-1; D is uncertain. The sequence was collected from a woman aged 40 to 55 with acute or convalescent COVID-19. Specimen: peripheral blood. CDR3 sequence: CATSDRDWTEAFF. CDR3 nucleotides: TGTGCCACCAGTGACCGAGATTGGACTGAAGCTTTCTTT.